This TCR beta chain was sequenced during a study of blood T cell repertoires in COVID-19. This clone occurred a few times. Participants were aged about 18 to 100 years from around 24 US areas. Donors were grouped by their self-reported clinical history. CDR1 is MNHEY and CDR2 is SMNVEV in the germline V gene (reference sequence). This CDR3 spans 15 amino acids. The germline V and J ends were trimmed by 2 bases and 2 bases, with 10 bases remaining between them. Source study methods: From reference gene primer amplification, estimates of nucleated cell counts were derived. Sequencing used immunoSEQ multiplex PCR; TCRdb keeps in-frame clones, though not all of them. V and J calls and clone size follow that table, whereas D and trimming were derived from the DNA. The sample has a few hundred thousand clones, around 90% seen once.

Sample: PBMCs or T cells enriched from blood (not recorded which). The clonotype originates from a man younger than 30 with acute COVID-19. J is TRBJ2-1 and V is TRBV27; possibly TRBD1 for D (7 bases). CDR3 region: CASSLGGTAYNEQFF. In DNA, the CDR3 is TGTGCCAGCAGTTTAGGCGGGACAGCCTACAATGAGCAGTTCTTC.